This passage covers 27 T cell receptor beta chains from one sample sequenced in a study of T cells after yellow fever vaccination. One entry per CDR3 protein, called by TCRdb with MiXCR from the 5' RACE reads. The table has a few hundred thousand distinct CDR3 sequences, roughly 4.3% seen once. The source was PBMCs, collected 15 days after the yellow fever booster vaccination. These receptors originate from a man aged 18 to 30 who received the YFV17D yellow fever vaccine.

This clonotype was seen at least ten times. The CDR3: CASSFGGAEDTQYF. CDR3 coding DNA: TGCGCCAGCAGCTTCGGGGGCGCGGAAGATACGCAGTATTTT. This rearrangement joins TRBV5-1 to TRBJ2-3; D assignment may be TRBD1 or TRBD2 (6 bases each). This CDR3 comprises 14 residues. Trimming shortened V by 2 bases and J by 5 bases, and 12 bases separated the two germline ends. Germline V lookup: CDR1 SGHRS, CDR2 YFSETQ.

V and J are TRBV20-1 and TRBJ2-5; 10 bases are a match to TRBD1. This CDR3 contains 15 residues. CDR1 is DFQATT and CDR2 is SNEGSKA in the germline V gene (reference sequence). The junction had 9 bases not matched to a gene; V was cut back by 4 bases and J by 4 bases. CDR3 coding DNA: TGCAGTGCTACCCACGGACAGGGGGGAGGAGAGACCCAGTACTTC. Protein: CSATHGQGGGETQYF.

The sample holds many counts of this clonotype. The gene calls are TRBV4-2 and TRBJ2-5; TRBD1 matches 7 bases. CDR3 length equals 16 residues. V dropped 4 bases and J dropped 0; count of bases not matched to a gene: 8. In germline, CDR1 is LGHNA, CDR2 YNFKEQ. Here the CDR3 DNA reads TGTGCCAGCAGCCCCACGCCCGGGACAGACCAAGAGACCCAGTACTTC. It translates to CASSPTPGTDQETQYF.

The sample holds many counts of this clonotype. V usage is TRBV20-1 and J usage is TRBJ2-1; tentatively, D is TRBD2 (7 bases). Germline V gene data show CDR1 as DFQATT and CDR2 as SNEGSKA (reference sequence). The CDR3 length is 18 residues. V was trimmed by 0 bases and J by 6 bases, leaving 24 bases between them. For the CDR3, the DNA is TGCAGTGCTAGAGATCCTGGGGGGGACAACAGAAGGCTCAATGAGCAGTTCTTC. Protein: CSARDPGGDNRRLNEQFF.

This clonotype was seen repeatedly, ten times or more. V usage is TRBV11-2 and J usage is TRBJ2-5, with 9 bases aligning to TRBD2. V lost 8 bases to trimming and J lost 1 base; unmatched junction nucleotides: 5. The CDR3 runs 14 residues. The germline gives CDR1 SGHAT, CDR2 FQNNGV. CDR3 in amino acids: CASSIAGVQETQYF. The CDR3 coding sequence is TGTGCCAGCTCCATAGCGGGGGTCCAAGAGACCCAGTACTTC.

Ten or more counts support this clonotype. The chain couples TRBV29-1 to TRBJ2-1; 13 nucleotides align to TRBD2. Per the germline V gene, CDR1 is SQVTM and CDR2 is ANQGSEA. J was trimmed by 5 bases and V by 4 bases; bases with no gene match: 11. The CDR3 loop spans 17 amino acids. The CDR3 nucleotides read TGCAGCGTTGGGGGACTAGCGGGGTTCGCCCTCCACAATGAGCAGTTCTTC. Its protein product is CSVGGLAGFALHNEQFF.

The sample holds a few counts of this clonotype. The V and J genes are TRBV7-9 and TRBJ2-1, with a weak D call TRBD2 (6 bases). The germline V gene encodes CDR1 SEHNR and CDR2 FQNEAQ (reference sequence). Trimming removed 5 bases from V and 6 bases from J, with 14 bases in between. This CDR3 contains 14 residues. The CDR3 loop is CASSPSERANEQFF. CDR3 DNA sequence: TGTGCCAGCAGCCCAAGTGAGCGGGCCAATGAGCAGTTCTTC. The entire variable domain, with the rest obtained from reference TRBV7-9 and TRBJ2-1, is as follows: DTGVSQNPRHKITKRGQNVTFRCDPISEHNRLYWYRQTLGQGPEFLTYFQNEAQLEKSRLLSDRFSAERPKGSFSTLEIQRTEQGDSAMYLCASSPSERANEQFFGPGTRLTVL.

In its sample, this clonotype was seen many times. The chain recombines TRBV20-1 with TRBJ2-6; TRBD1 might be the D (6 bases). From germline, CDR1 is DFQATT and CDR2 SNEGSKA (reference sequence). V lost 6 bases, J lost 1 base, and 10 bases lay in between. This CDR3 is built from 14 residues. CDR3 amino acids: CSASDRSGANVLTF. The CDR3 DNA reads as TGCAGTGCCAGCGACAGGTCTGGGGCCAACGTCCTGACTTTC.

The rearrangement joins TRBV18 to TRBJ2-3; no reliable D call. The V gene's germline CDR1 is KGHSH and CDR2 LQKENI. V was pared by 2 bases and J by 0 bases, with 6 bases between. CDR3 length: 14 residues. The CDR3 loop is CASSPSPSTDTQYF. CDR3 nucleotides: TGTGCCAGCTCACCATCCCCCAGCACAGATACGCAGTATTTT.

This clonotype appeared many times. The chain carries TRBV6-5 and TRBJ2-7, with D perhaps assigned TRBD1 or TRBD2 (5 bases each). The germline V and J ends were trimmed by 6 bases and 0 bases, with 18 bases remaining between them. Per the germline V gene, CDR1 is MNHEY and CDR2 is SVGAGI. The CDR3 runs 16 residues. The DNA for the CDR3 is TGTGCCAGCAGAAGGATAGGGACCGCCGGCTCCTACGAGCAGTACTTC. Its protein is CASRRIGTAGSYEQYF.

This clonotype was seen only a few times. This rearrangement joins TRBV12-3 or TRBV12-4 to TRBJ2-7; D uncertain. The CDR3 has 13 amino acids. Trimming left V 5 bases short and J 3 bases short, with 11 bases between. The CDR3 sequence is CASSAVAFYEQYF. The DNA of the CDR3 is TGTGCCAGCAGTGCGGTGGCCTTCTACGAGCAGTACTTC.

This clonotype has ten or more counts. The V gene is TRBV12-3 or TRBV12-4, the J gene TRBJ2-5; D is unclear. Trimming took off 1 base at V and 5 bases at J, with 5 bases between the two ends. The CDR3 runs 12 residues. The CDR3 nucleotides read TGTGCCAGCAGTTTAGATAGGGAGACCCAGTACTTC. The encoded protein is CASSLDRETQYF.

This clonotype has just a few counts. For the CDR3, the DNA is TGTGCCAGCAGCTCTAGCGGGGGGGCAGTTGGCGAGCAGTACTTC. Its translation is CASSSSGGAVGEQYF. This sequence joins TRBV7-8 and TRBJ2-7; TRBD2 matches at 12 bases. CDR1 is SGHVS, CDR2 FQNEAQ, per germline. CDR3 size: 15 residues. After removal of 4 bases from V and 6 bases from J, the junction contained 7 bases not matched to a gene.

The sample holds many counts of this clonotype. The chain is built from TRBV27 and TRBJ1-2, with unresolved D. In germline, CDR1 is MNHEY, CDR2 SMNVEV (reference sequence). The CDR3 covers 13 residues. With 0 bases removed from V and 6 bases from J, the gap between germline ends came to 8 bases. CDR3 nucleotides: TGTGCCAGCAGTTTATCAATGACGGATGGCTACACCTTC. This translates into CASSLSMTDGYTF.

The V gene is TRBV5-5, the J gene TRBJ2-7; the D gene is possibly TRBD1 (6 bases). Looked up from germline, CDR1 is SGHKS and CDR2 is YYEKEE (reference sequence). This CDR3 contains 13 residues. Deletions cut 4 bases from V and 7 bases from J, with 15 bases between. The CDR3 is CASSHSGAREQYV. CDR3 coding DNA: TGTGCCAGCAGCCATTCAGGGGCTCGGGAGCAGTACGTC.

This clonotype was recorded at least ten times. The V gene is TRBV9, the J gene TRBJ2-1, with D perhaps TRBD1 (5 bases). Germline assignment: CDR1 SGDLS and CDR2 YYNGEE. V was shortened by 4 bases and J by 8 bases, with 22 bases between the two germline ends. This CDR3 has 16 residues. CDR3 sequence: CASSPFGQGDPDEQFF. The CDR3, as DNA: TGTGCCAGCAGCCCCTTCGGGCAGGGTGATCCGGATGAGCAGTTCTTC.

This chain joins TRBV24-1 and TRBJ1-5; D remains ambiguous. The germline V gene encodes CDR1 KGHDR and CDR2 SFDVKD. The CDR3 sequence is 13 residues long. The germline V and J ends were trimmed by 0 bases and 3 bases, with 2 bases remaining between them. CDR3 loop: CATSDLYNQPQHF. The CDR3 nucleotides are TGTGCCACCAGTGATTTGTACAATCAGCCCCAGCATTTT.

This clonotype showed up many times. The rearrangement links TRBV20-1 to TRBJ1-4; possibly TRBD1 for D (5 bases). Germline V lookup: CDR1 DFQATT, CDR2 SNEGSKA (reference sequence). The germline V and J ends were trimmed by 0 bases and 3 bases, with 11 bases remaining between them. The CDR3 covers 15 residues. CDR3 in amino acids: CSARDGGNANEKLFF. The CDR3 DNA sequence: TGCAGTGCTAGAGATGGGGGAAACGCTAATGAAAAACTGTTTTTT.

This clonotype appeared a few times. The chain uses TRBV6-2 or TRBV6-3 and TRBJ2-5; a weak D match, TRBD2 (7 bases). Trimming shortened V by 2 bases and J by 6 bases, and 13 bases separated the two germline ends. CDR3 length: 14 amino acids. Germline V gene sequence: CDR1 MNHEY, CDR2 SVGEGT. The CDR3, as DNA: TGTGCCAGCAGTTACCTCCGGGGGGCCCAGACCCAGTACTTC. This translates into CASSYLRGAQTQYF.

This clonotype appeared many times. The rearrangement links TRBV6-6 to TRBJ1-6, with D unclear. Per germline, CDR1 MNHNY and CDR2 SVGAGI (reference sequence). Trimming removed 0 bases from V and 5 bases from J, with 8 bases in between. The CDR3 spans 15 residues. The CDR3 sequence is CASSYSTRHNSPLHF. CDR3 coding DNA: TGTGCCAGCAGTTACTCGACGAGACATAATTCACCCCTCCACTTT.

This clonotype has at least ten counts. The J gene is TRBJ2-3, the V gene TRBV4-2, with 11 bases lining up with TRBD1. In germline, CDR1 is LGHNA, CDR2 YNFKEQ. The CDR3 totals 17 residues. J gave up 5 bases and V 4 bases, and 11 bases lay outside the gene matches. The CDR3, as DNA: TGTGCCAGCAGCCCTATACAGGACAGGGGGCTGAAAGATACGCAGTATTTT. It codes for CASSPIQDRGLKDTQYF.

This clonotype was seen at least ten times. The chain joins TRBV20-1 to TRBJ2-5, with D unclear. This CDR3 is built from 13 residues. With 3 bases removed from V and 5 bases from J, the gap between germline ends came to 13 bases. The germline gives CDR1 DFQATT, CDR2 SNEGSKA (reference sequence). CDR3 protein: CSARFGSVETQYF. The DNA of the CDR3 is TGCAGTGCTAGGTTTGGGTCGGTGGAGACCCAGTACTTC.

This rearrangement joins TRBV20-1 to TRBJ2-5, with D perhaps given as TRBD1 or TRBD2 (6 bases each). CDR1 is DFQATT and CDR2 is SNEGSKA in the germline V gene (reference sequence). This CDR3 has 15 residues. V was shortened by 2 bases and J by 1 base, with 14 bases between the two germline ends. The CDR3 DNA is TGCAGTGCTAGACCGGGCGGGACAACCCAAGAGACCCAGTACTTC. It codes for CSARPGGTTQETQYF.

The rearrangement links TRBV6-5 to TRBJ1-2; a weak D match, TRBD1 (6 bases). The CDR3 consists of 15 residues. V gave up 0 bases and J gave up 3 bases, with 11 bases separating them. The germline V gene has CDR1 MNHEY and CDR2 SVGAGI. This CDR3 reads CASSYSWGAYYGYTF. In DNA form, the CDR3 reads TGTGCCAGCAGTTACTCGTGGGGGGCCTACTATGGCTACACCTTC.

As concerns this clonotype: The junction departs from germline at one end; a sequencing error may be responsible. V and J are TRBV4-1 and TRBJ1-4; weak D call: TRBD1 (5 bases). The CDR3 has 15 residues. CDR1 is MGHRA and CDR2 is YSYEKL in the germline V gene. The CDR3, as DNA: TGCGCCAGCAGCAACCCAGGGTTAGCTAATGAAAAACTGATTTTT. Amino acid sequence: CASSNPGLANEKLIF.

This clonotype was seen more than once but under ten times. The J gene is TRBJ2-7, the V gene TRBV5-1; D is unresolved. Germline V lookup: CDR1 SGHRS, CDR2 YFSETQ. With 4 bases removed from V and 3 bases from J, the gap between germline ends came to 14 bases. The CDR3 spans 14 residues. Here the CDR3 reads CASSPVGYGYEQYF. CDR3 coding DNA: TGCGCCAGCAGCCCCGTGGGGTACGGCTACGAGCAGTACTTC.

Ten or more counts support this clonotype. This chain uses TRBV20-1 with TRBJ2-2, with 7 bases fitting TRBD1. This CDR3 spans 14 amino acids. V shed 3 bases and J 4 bases; nucleotides not matched to a gene: 5. Germline V gene lookup returns CDR1 DFQATT and CDR2 SNEGSKA (reference sequence). CDR3 DNA: TGCAGTGCTAGGAACAGGGGATTCACCGGGGAGCTGTTTTTT. Protein: CSARNRGFTGELFF.